Listed below are T cell receptor beta chains from one sample, sequenced in a study of Ad26.COV2.S vaccination and SARS-CoV-2 variants. The table came from immunoSEQ multiplex PCR; TCRdb's copy has only in-frame clones and leaves some out. The table lists around 370,000 clones, roughly 84% of them singletons, with roughly 3.3% in the top ten. This specimen was peripheral blood, taken in a trial of Ad26.COV2.S vaccine versus placebo. These receptors were obtained from a person between 18 and 60 years old who received the Ad26.COV2.S COVID-19 vaccine or a placebo. Both conserved end residues are part of each CDR3.

J gene: TRBJ2-6
V gene: TRBV19
CDR3 protein: CASSQSGITGGANVLTF

J gene: TRBJ1-1
V gene: TRBV5-1
CDR3 protein: CASSLSSTVNTEAFF

J gene: TRBJ1-2
V gene: TRBV6-2/TRBV6-3
CDR3 protein: CASSTGANYGYTF

J gene: TRBJ2-2
V gene: TRBV12-5
CDR3 protein: CASGLGTSGRNTGELFF

J gene: TRBJ1-1
V gene: TRBV15
CDR3 protein: CATRDGGSEVRAFF

J gene: TRBJ1-5
V gene: TRBV7-9
CDR3 protein: CASSERGSNQPQHF

J gene: TRBJ1-1
V gene: TRBV7-2
CDR3 protein: CASSPTTRAFF

J gene: TRBJ2-3
V gene: TRBV11-2
CDR3 protein: CASSLGTGVTDTQYF

J gene: TRBJ2-2
V gene: TRBV12-3/TRBV12-4
CDR3 protein: CASTNRVTGELFF

J gene: TRBJ2-3
V gene: TRBV2
CDR3 protein: CASSTPGQGADTQYF

J gene: TRBJ2-3
V gene: TRBV2
CDR3 protein: CAGAGGPDTQYF

J gene: TRBJ2-3
V gene: TRBV10-1
CDR3 protein: CASSRTSGRSDTQYF

J gene: TRBJ1-2
V gene: TRBV30
CDR3 protein: CAWSVQGPDGYTF

J gene: TRBJ1-1
V gene: TRBV18
CDR3 protein: CASSPYTGENTEAFF

J gene: TRBJ2-5
V gene: TRBV9
CDR3 protein: CASSVGVVGETQYF

J gene: TRBJ2-1
V gene: TRBV11-2
CDR3 protein: CASSSGQGVNEQFF

J gene: TRBJ2-7
V gene: TRBV19
CDR3 protein: CASSPRRTGDLEQYF